Only a few counts were recorded for the clone carrying this TCR beta chain. V shed 9 bases, J shed 7 bases, and the junction held 5 bases outside the gene matches. The CDR3 is made up of 13 amino acids. Germline V gene data show CDR1 as MDHEN and CDR2 as SYDVKM. This sample was taken from a study of blood T cell repertoires in COVID-19. Study as a whole: Acute and convalescent COVID-19 specimens originated in the United States, Italy and Spain. In each case, the material was cDNA or gDNA derived from T cells, B-cell-depleted T cells, or PBMCs.

Original processing methods: Reference gene primer amplification yielded estimated nucleated cell counts. Some clones are missing from TCRdb's copy, which holds only in-frame ones; the method was immunoSEQ multiplex PCR. V and J calls and clone size are those listed in that table; D and trimming were worked out from the DNA. The table has roughly 190,000 clones, 84% seen once. The sequence came from a human donor with acute or convalescent COVID-19. The donor label of this sample is uncertain. Sequenced input: peripheral blood. The chain uses TRBV28 and TRBJ1-5; 11 bases line up with TRBD1. The CDR3 protein is CASRTGGVQPQHF. Written as DNA, the CDR3 is TGTGCCAGTCGGACAGGGGGCGTACAGCCCCAGCATTTT. Based on the CDR3 plus reference TRBV28 and TRBJ1-5, the full variable domain is DVKVTQSSRYLVKRTGEKVFLECVQDMDHENMFWYRQDPGLGLRLIYFSYDVKMKEKGDIPEGYSVSREKKERFSLILESASTNQTSMYLCASRTGGVQPQHFGDGTRLSIL.